This passage covers 14 T cell receptor beta chains from one sample sequenced in a study of T cells after somatic rescue of genetic block. Here immunoSEQ multiplex PCR was the method, and the copy in TCRdb shows in-frame clones only, minus some. The sample gives roughly 65,000 clones, about nine tenths of which show up once; roughly 3% is in the top ten. Input material: peripheral blood mononuclear cells (PBMCs). Receptors were obtained from a man aged 35-49 years.

The chain is built from TRBV28 and TRBJ1-5; the D gene is possibly TRBD1 (6 bases). V lost 10 bases to trimming and J lost 4 bases, with 17 bases between them. Germline V CDR1 and CDR2: MDHEN, SYDVKM. The CDR3 is made up of 14 amino acids. CDR3: CATQGSWGNQPQHF. For the CDR3, the DNA is TGTGCCACCCAGGGGTCGTGGGGAAATCAGCCCCAGCATTTT. Full variable domain (rest looked up from reference TRBV28 and TRBJ1-5): DVKVTQSSRYLVKRTGEKVFLECVQDMDHENMFWYRQDPGLGLRLIYFSYDVKMKEKGDIPEGYSVSREKKERFSLILESASTNQTSMYLCATQGSWGNQPQHFGDGTRLSIL.

V and J are TRBV15 and TRBJ1-3; D perhaps matches TRBD1 (5 bases). The germline CDR1 and CDR2 sequences are LNHNV and YYDKDF (reference sequence). The V gene lost 3 bases and the J gene lost 4 bases, with 10 bases spanning the gap. The CDR3 covers 14 residues. The CDR3: CATSRGRGGNTIYF. In DNA, the CDR3 is TGTGCCACCAGCAGGGGCCGGGGCGGAAACACCATATATTTT.

The rearrangement uses TRBV11-2 and TRBJ2-1; 12 bases match TRBD2. CDR3 length: 19 residues. J was trimmed by 0 bases and V by 2 bases; bases with no gene match: 8. The germline V gene has CDR1 SGHAT and CDR2 FQNNGV. CDR3 coding DNA: TGTGCCAGCAGCTTACTAGCGGGGGGGTCTACGAGCTCCTACAATGAGCAGTTCTTC. Its translation: CASSLLAGGSTSSYNEQFF.

The rearrangement joins TRBV27 to TRBJ2-1; TRBD1 is a possible D gene (6 bases). The CDR3 is 15 residues long. V dropped 2 bases and J dropped 0 bases, with 8 bases sitting between them. Germline CDR1 is MNHEY and CDR2 is SMNVEV (reference sequence). CDR3: CASSLQGRSYNEQFF. Written as DNA, the CDR3 is TGTGCCAGCAGTTTACAGGGGCGCTCCTACAATGAGCAGTTCTTC.

V is TRBV30 and J is TRBJ1-3, with D hard to call. V lost 2 bases and J 0 bases, leaving 5 bases between the germline ends. The CDR3 contains 13 residues. Germline assignment: CDR1 GTSNPN and CDR2 SVGIG (reference sequence). In DNA, the CDR3 is TGTGCCTGGAGTTCATCCTCTGGAAACACCATATATTTT. It is translated as CAWSSSSGNTIYF.

The chain has TRBV5-4 and TRBJ2-3; 9 bases line up with TRBD2. The length of the CDR3 is 15 residues. CDR1 is SGHNT and CDR2 is YYREEE in the germline V gene (reference sequence). The ends lost 0 bases at V and 2 bases at J; junction bases unmatched: 1. CDR3 amino acids: CASSLGLADTDTQYF. In DNA form, the CDR3 reads TGTGCCAGCAGCTTGGGACTAGCGGACACAGATACGCAGTATTTT.

The CDR3 region is CASSPRHPDRGRVDTQYF. CDR3 in DNA: TGCGCCAGCAGCCCCCGTCACCCGGACAGGGGGCGAGTAGATACGCAGTATTTT. The V call is TRBV5-1, the J call TRBJ2-3; 11 bases align to TRBD1. Germline V gene sequence: CDR1 SGHRS, CDR2 YFSETQ. The length of the CDR3 is 18 residues. With 4 bases clipped from V and 5 bases from J, the junction kept 15 bases outside the gene matches.

V gene TRBV7-8 combines with J gene TRBJ2-1; 7 bases are shared with TRBD1. V shed 5 bases, J shed 7 bases, and the junction held 11 bases outside the gene matches. This CDR3 has 15 amino acids. In germline, CDR1 is SGHVS, CDR2 FQNEAQ. CDR3 DNA: TGTGCCAGCAGCCCAGAGAGACAGGGCCTGAATGAGCAGTTCTTC. The encoded protein is CASSPERQGLNEQFF.

V gene TRBV28 combines with J gene TRBJ2-3, with TRBD2 matching 11 bases. The V segment lost 0 bases and the J segment 0 bases; nucleotides outside the gene matches: 5. The CDR3 totals 18 residues. Germline V gives CDR1 MDHEN, CDR2 SYDVKM. The CDR3 is CASSLWATSGASTDTQYF. As DNA, the CDR3 is TGTGCCAGCAGTTTATGGGCGACTAGCGGGGCTAGCACAGATACGCAGTATTTT.

The rearrangement uses TRBV7-2 and TRBJ2-2, with 8 bases identical to TRBD2. With V trimmed by 2 bases and J by 0 bases, 2 bases remained unmatched. Per germline, CDR1 SGHTA and CDR2 FQGNSA. CDR3 length equals 16 residues. The CDR3 DNA reads as TGTGCCAGCAGCTTACGGGGGGGCCCGAACACCGGGGAGCTGTTTTTT. Its translation: CASSLRGGPNTGELFF.

The V and J genes are TRBV5-1 and TRBJ2-1, with 16 nucleotides matching TRBD2. The CDR3 sequence is 18 residues long. With 1 base clipped from V and 7 bases from J, the junction kept 8 bases outside the gene matches. Germline assignment: CDR1 SGHRS and CDR2 YFSETQ. CDR3 loop: CASSLPAGTSGGANEQFF. The CDR3 DNA reads as TGCGCCAGCAGCTTGCCGGCCGGGACTAGCGGGGGGGCAAATGAGCAGTTCTTC.

The genes are TRBV14 and TRBJ1-1; D is ambiguous. V was pared by 1 base and J by 4 bases, with 7 bases between. Germline CDR1 reads SGHDN; CDR2 reads FVKESK. The CDR3 has 13 amino acids. CDR3 in amino acids: CASSQGVITEAFF. CDR3 nucleotides: TGTGCCAGCAGCCAAGGGGTAATCACTGAAGCTTTCTTT.

The J gene is TRBJ2-7, the V gene TRBV9; D not resolved. There are 14 residues in the CDR3. Trimming removed 0 bases at V and 4 bases at J, with 11 bases between. In germline, CDR1 is SGDLS, CDR2 YYNGEE. CDR3 DNA: TGTGCCAGCAGCGTAGCGGTGGGGTCTTACGAGCAGTACTTC. Translated, it gives CASSVAVGSYEQYF.

The V call is TRBV4-3, the J call TRBJ2-7, with 8 bases matching TRBD2. Unmatched junction bases numbered 5, after V lost 0 bases and J lost 1 base. CDR1 and CDR2 from the germline V gene are LGHNA and YSLEER. The CDR3 contains 16 residues. The CDR3 sequence is CASSQDWASGSYEQYF. CDR3 nucleotide sequence: TGCGCCAGCAGCCAAGACTGGGCTAGCGGGTCCTACGAGCAGTACTTC.